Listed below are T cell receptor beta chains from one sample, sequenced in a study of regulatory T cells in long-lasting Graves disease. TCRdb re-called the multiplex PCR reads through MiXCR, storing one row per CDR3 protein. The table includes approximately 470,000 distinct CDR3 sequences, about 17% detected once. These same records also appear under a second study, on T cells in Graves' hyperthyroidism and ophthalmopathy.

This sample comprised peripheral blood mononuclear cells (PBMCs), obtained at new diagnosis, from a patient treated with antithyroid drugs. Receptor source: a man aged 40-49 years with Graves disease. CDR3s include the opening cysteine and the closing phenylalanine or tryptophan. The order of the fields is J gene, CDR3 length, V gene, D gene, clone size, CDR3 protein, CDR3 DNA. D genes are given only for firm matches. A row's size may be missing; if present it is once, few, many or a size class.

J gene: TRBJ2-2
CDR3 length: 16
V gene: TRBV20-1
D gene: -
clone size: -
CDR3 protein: CSARPFLRGSTGELFF
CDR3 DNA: TGCAGTGCTAGACCCTTTCTGAGGGGAAGCACCGGGGAGCTGTTTTTT

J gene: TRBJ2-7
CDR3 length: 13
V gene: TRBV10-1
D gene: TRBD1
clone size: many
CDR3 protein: CASSKGASYEQYF
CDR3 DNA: TGCGCCAGCAGTAAGGGGGCTTCCTACGAGCAGTACTTC

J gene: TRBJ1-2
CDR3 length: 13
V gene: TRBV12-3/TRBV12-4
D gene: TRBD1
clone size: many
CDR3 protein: CASSGTGDYGYTF
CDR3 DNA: TGTGCCAGCAGTGGGACAGGGGACTATGGCTACACCTTC

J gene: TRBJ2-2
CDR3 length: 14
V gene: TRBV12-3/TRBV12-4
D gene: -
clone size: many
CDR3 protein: CASSFLRNTGELFF
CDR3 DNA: TGTGCCAGCAGTTTCCTCAGGAACACCGGGGAGCTGTTTTTT

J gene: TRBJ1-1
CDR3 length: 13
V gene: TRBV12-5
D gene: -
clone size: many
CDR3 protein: CASARGVNTEAFF
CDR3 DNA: TGTGCTAGCGCGCGGGGAGTGAACACTGAAGCTTTCTTT

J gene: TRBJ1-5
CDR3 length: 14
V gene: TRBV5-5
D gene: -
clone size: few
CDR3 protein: CASSSASSNQPQHF
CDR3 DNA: TGTGCCAGCAGCTCCGCCTCCAGCAATCAGCCCCAGCATTTT

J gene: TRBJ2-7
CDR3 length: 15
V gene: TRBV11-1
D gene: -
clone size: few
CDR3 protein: CASSPPGRGQGEQYF
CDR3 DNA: TGTGCCAGCAGCCCCCCCGGGAGAGGGCAAGGCGAGCAGTACTTC

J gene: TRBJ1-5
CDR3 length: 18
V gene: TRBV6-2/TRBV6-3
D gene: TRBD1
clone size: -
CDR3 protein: CASTPLAKTGDSNQPQHF
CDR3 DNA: TGTGCCAGCACCCCTCTAGCGAAGACAGGGGATAGCAATCAGCCCCAGCATTTT

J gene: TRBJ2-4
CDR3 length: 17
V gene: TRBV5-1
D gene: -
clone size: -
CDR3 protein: CASSGGTIGTDKNIQYF
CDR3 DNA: TGCGCCAGCAGCGGGGGGACAATTGGGACAGACAAAAACATTCAGTACTTC

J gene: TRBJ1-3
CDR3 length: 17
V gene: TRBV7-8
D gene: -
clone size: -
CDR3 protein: CASSLAPGAWFGNTIYF
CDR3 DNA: TGTGCCAGCAGCTTAGCGCCGGGGGCTTGGTTTGGAAACACCATATATTTT

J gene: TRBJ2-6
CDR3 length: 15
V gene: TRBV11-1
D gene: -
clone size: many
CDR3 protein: CASSGRSSGANVLTF
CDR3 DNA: TGTGCCAGCAGCGGCCGATCGTCTGGGGCCAACGTCCTGACTTTC

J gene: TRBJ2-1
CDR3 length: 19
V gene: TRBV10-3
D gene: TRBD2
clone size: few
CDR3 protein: CAISGALMERDSSYNEQFF
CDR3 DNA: TGTGCCATCAGTGGGGCCTTGATGGAGCGGGATAGTTCCTACAATGAGCAGTTCTTC

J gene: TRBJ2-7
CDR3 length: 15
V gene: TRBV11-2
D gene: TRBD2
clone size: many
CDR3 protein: CASSLVVAGASEQYF
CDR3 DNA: TGTGCCAGCAGCTTAGTAGTAGCGGGAGCTAGTGAGCAGTACTTC

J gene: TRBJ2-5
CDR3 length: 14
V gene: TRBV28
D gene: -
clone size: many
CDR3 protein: CASSLQGSWETQYF
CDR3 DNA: TGTGCCAGCAGTTTACAGGGTTCCTGGGAGACCCAGTACTTC

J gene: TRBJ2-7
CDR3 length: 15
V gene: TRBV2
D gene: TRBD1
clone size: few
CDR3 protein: CASSDPGQISYEQYF
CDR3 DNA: TGTGCCAGCAGTGACCCGGGACAGATCTCCTACGAGCAGTACTTC

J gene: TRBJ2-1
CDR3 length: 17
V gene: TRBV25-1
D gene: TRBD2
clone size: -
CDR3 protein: CASSDAKLAEIYNEQFF
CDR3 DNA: TGTGCCAGCAGTGACGCAAAACTAGCGGAAATCTACAATGAGCAGTTCTTC

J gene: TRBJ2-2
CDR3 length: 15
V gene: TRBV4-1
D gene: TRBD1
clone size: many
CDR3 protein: CASSLGQTNTGELFF
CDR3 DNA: TGCGCCAGCAGCTTGGGACAGACGAACACCGGGGAGCTGTTTTTT

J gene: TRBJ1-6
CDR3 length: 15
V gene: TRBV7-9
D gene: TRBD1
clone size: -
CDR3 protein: CASSLRTGSLSPLHF
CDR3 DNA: TGTGCCAGCAGCTTGCGGACAGGGTCACTATCACCCCTCCACTTT

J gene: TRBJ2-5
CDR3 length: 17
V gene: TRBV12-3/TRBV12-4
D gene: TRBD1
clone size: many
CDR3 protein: CASSLPGQISGLETQYF
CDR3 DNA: TGTGCCAGCAGCCTCCCGGGACAGATTTCCGGGTTAGAGACCCAGTACTTC

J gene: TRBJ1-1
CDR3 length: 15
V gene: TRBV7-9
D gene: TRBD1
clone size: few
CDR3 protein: CASSRQTGENTEAFF
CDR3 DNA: TGTGCCAGCAGCAGACAGACAGGGGAAAACACTGAAGCTTTCTTT

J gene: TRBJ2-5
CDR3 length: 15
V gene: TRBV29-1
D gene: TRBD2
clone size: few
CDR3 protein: CSGLGLAGAGETQYF
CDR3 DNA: TGCAGCGGATTGGGACTAGCGGGAGCGGGAGAGACCCAGTACTTC

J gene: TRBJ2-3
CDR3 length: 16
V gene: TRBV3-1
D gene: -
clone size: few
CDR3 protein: CASRKGTTLGTDTQYF
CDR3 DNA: TGTGCCAGCAGGAAGGGGACCACCCTCGGCACAGATACGCAGTATTTT

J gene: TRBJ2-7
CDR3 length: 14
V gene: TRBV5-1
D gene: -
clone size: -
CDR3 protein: CASSVAGRTYEQYF
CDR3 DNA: TGCGCCAGCAGCGTTGCGGGCAGAACTTACGAGCAGTACTTC

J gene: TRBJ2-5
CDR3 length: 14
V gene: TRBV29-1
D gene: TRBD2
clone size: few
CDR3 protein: CSEMSGRFPEGPYF
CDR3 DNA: TGCAGTGAAATGAGCGGGAGATTTCCCGAGGGCCCGTACTTC

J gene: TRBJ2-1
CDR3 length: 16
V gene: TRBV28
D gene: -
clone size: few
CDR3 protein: CASSLFGESSYNEQFF
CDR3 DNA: TGTGCCAGCAGTTTATTCGGGGAGAGCTCCTACAATGAGCAGTTCTTC

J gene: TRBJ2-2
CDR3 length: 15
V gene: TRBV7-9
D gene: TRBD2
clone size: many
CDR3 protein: CASSPPSGRSWELFF
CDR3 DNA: TGTGCCAGCAGCCCCCCTAGCGGGAGATCCTGGGAGCTGTTTTTT

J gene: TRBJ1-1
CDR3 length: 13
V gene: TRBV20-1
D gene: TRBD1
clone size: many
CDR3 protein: CSAQGADHTEAFF
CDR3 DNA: TGCAGTGCTCAGGGGGCCGATCACACTGAAGCTTTCTTT

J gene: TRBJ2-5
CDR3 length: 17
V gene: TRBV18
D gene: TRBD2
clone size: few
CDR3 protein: CASSPPGLAGDVKTQYF
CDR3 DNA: TGTGCCAGCTCACCGCCGGGACTAGCGGGGGATGTGAAGACCCAGTACTTC

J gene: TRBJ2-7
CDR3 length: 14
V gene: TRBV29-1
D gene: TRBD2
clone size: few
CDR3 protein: CSVAWGLAGDEQYF
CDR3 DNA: TGCAGCGTTGCTTGGGGACTAGCGGGAGACGAGCAGTACTTC

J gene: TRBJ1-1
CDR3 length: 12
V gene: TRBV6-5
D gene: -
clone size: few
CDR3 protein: CASSFDRNEAFF
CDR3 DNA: TGTGCCAGCAGTTTCGACAGAAATGAAGCTTTCTTT

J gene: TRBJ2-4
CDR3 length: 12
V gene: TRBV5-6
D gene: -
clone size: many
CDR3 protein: CASSLTWGIQYF
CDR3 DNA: TGTGCCAGCAGCTTGACCTGGGGCATTCAGTACTTC

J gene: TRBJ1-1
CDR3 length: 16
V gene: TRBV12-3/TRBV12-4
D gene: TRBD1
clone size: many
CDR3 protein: CASSLGTGGGNTEAFF
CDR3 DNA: TGTGCCAGCAGTCTTGGGACAGGGGGCGGGAACACTGAAGCTTTCTTT

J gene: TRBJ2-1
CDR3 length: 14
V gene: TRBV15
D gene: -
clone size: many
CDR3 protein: CATSKTGSHNEQFF
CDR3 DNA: TGTGCCACCAGCAAGACTGGGTCCCACAATGAGCAGTTCTTC

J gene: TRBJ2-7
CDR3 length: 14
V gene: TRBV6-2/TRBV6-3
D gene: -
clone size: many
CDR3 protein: CASSERRHSYEQYF
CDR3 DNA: TGTGCCAGCAGTGAGCGGCGGCACTCCTACGAGCAGTACTTC

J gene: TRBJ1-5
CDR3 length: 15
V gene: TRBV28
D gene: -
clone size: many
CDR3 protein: CASSRRQISNQPQHF
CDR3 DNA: TGTGCCAGCAGTCGTCGACAGATTAGCAATCAGCCCCAGCATTTT

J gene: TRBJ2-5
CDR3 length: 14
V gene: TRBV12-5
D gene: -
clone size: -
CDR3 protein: CASGTRPGAGTQYF
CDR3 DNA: TGTGCTAGTGGAACCAGGCCGGGCGCAGGGACCCAGTACTTC

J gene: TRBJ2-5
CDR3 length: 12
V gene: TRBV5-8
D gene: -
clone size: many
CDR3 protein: CASSLTGKTQYF
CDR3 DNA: TGTGCCAGCAGCCTTACAGGGAAGACCCAGTACTTC

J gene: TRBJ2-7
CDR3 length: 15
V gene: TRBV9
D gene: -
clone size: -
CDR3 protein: CASSAEGGPTTEQYF
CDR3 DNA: TGTGCCAGCAGCGCGGAAGGAGGGCCAACTACCGAGCAGTACTTC

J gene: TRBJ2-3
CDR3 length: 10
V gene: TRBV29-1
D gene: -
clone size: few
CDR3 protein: CSSKTDTQYF
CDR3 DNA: TGCAGTAGCAAGACAGATACGCAGTATTTT

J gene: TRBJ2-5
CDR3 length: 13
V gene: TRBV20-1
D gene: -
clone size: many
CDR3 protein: CSARREFLETQYF
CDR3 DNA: TGCAGTGCTAGACGGGAGTTTCTAGAGACCCAGTACTTC

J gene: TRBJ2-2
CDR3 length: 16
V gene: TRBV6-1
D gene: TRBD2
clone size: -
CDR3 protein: CASSTRTRKNTGELFF
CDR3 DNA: TGTGCCAGCAGTACCAGGACTAGGAAAAACACCGGGGAGCTGTTTTTT

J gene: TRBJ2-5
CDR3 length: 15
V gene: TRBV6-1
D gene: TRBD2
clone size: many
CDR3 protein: CASRPAGGRQETQYF
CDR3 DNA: TGTGCCAGCAGACCAGCGGGAGGTAGGCAAGAGACCCAGTACTTC

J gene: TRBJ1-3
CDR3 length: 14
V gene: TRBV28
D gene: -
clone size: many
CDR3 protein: CASSHGGFGNTIYF
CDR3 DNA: TGTGCCAGCAGCCACGGGGGATTTGGAAACACCATATATTTT

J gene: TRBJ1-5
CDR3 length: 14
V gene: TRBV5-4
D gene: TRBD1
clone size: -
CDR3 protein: CASSEGTGDQPQHF
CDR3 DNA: TGTGCCAGCAGCGAGGGGACAGGCGATCAGCCCCAGCATTTT

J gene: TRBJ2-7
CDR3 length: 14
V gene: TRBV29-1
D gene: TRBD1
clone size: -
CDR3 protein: CSASTGTGGGEQYF
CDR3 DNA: TGCAGCGCCTCGACCGGGACAGGGGGCGGTGAGCAGTACTTC

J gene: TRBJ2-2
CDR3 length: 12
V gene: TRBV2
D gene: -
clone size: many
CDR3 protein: CASSTQTGELFF
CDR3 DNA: TGTGCCAGCAGTACACAAACCGGGGAGCTGTTTTTT

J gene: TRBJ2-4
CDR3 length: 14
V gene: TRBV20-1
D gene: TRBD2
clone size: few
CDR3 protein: CSARERTSKNIQYF
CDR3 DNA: TGCAGTGCTAGAGAAAGGACTAGCAAAAACATTCAGTACTTC

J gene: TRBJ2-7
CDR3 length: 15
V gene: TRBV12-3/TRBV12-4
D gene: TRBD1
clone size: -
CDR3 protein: CASTRPGQDSYEQYF
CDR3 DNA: TGTGCCAGCACCCGCCCGGGACAGGATTCCTACGAGCAGTACTTC

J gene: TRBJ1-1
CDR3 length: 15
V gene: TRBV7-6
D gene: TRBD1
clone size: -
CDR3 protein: CASSSGTVMNTEAFF
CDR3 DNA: TGTGCCAGCAGCTCCGGGACAGTCATGAACACTGAAGCTTTCTTT

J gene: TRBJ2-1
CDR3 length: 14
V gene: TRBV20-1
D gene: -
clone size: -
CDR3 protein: CSAAPAGSYNEQFF
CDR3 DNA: TGCAGTGCAGCCCCGGCGGGCTCCTACAATGAGCAGTTCTTC

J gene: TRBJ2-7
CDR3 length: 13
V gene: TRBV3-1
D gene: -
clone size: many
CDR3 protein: CASSQFGTREQYF
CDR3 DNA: TGTGCCAGCAGCCAATTTGGGACTCGCGAGCAGTACTTC

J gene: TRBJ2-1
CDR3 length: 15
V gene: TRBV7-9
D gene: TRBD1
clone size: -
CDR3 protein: CASSVTGTGGGEQFF
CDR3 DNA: TGTGCCAGCAGCGTGACCGGGACAGGGGGAGGTGAGCAGTTCTTC

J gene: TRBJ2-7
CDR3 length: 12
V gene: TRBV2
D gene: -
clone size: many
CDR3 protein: CASSPRAYEQYF
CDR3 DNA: TGTGCCAGCAGCCCAAGAGCCTACGAGCAGTACTTC

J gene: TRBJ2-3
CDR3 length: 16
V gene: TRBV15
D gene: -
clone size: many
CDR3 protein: CATSRGRDTSTDTQYF
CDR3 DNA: TGTGCCACCAGCAGAGGCCGGGACACCTCCACAGATACGCAGTATTTT

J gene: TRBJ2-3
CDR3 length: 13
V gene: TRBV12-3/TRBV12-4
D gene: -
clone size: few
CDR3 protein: CASSPSRPDTQYF
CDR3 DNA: TGTGCCAGCAGTCCGTCCCGTCCGGATACGCAGTATTTT